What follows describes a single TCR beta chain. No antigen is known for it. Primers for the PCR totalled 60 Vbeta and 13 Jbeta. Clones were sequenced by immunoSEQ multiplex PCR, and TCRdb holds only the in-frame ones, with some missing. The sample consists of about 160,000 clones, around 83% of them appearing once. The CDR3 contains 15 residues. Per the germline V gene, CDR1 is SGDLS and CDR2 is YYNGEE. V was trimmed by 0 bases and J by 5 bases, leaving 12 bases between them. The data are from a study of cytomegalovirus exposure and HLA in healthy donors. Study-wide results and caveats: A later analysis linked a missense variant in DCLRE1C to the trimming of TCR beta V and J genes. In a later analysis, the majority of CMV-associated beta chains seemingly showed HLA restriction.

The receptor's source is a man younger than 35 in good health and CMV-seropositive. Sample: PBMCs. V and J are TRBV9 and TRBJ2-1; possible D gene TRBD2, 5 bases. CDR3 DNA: TGTGCCAGCAGCGTAGTTGGTCTAGCCAACAATGAGCAGTTCTTC. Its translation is CASSVVGLANNEQFF.